This T cell receptor beta chain was sequenced during a study of cytomegalovirus exposure and HLA in healthy donors. Across the whole study: The 95 to 150 validation repertoires used a platform that matched the one used for the roughly 700 first-cohort repertoires, as a later analysis reported.

Of note for this clone: Its antigen is not identified.

Study-level findings and limits: Through in vitro validation, three CMV-associated chains were shown to be specific for CMV antigens. Most TCR sequences showed up rarely, but some public TCRs showed up in many donors.

Libraries were prepared by immunoSEQ multiplex PCR; TCRdb keeps only in-frame clonotypes and omits some of them. The data contain 70,000 to 75,000 clones, approximately 94% of them singletons. The V end was cut by 1 base, the J end by 14 bases, with 12 bases between. This CDR3 contains 12 residues. Per germline, CDR1 SGHVS and CDR2 FQNEAQ. The V gene is TRBV7-8, the J gene TRBJ2-1; D uncertain. The TCR sequence derives from a woman between 18 and 29 years old in good health and CMV-seronegative. The sequencing sample was made of PBMCs. CDR3 bases: TGTGCCAGCAGCTTAGAGTTAGACACGGAGTTCTTC. Its protein product is CASSLELDTEFF.